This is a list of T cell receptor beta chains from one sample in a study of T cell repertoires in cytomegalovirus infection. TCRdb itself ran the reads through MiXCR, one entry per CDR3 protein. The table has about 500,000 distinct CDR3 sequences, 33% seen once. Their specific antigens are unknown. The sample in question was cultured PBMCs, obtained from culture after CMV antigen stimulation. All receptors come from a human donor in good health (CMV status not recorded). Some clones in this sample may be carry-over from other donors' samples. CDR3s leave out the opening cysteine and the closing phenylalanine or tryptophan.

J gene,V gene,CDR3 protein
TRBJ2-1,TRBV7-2,ASSLGTSGTSGF
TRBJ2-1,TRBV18,ASSPSSGIGSYNEQF
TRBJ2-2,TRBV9,ASSVGGRIRNTGELF
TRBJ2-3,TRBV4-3,ASSQLAGATDTQY
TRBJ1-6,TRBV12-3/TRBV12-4,ASSSLRQGFNSPLH
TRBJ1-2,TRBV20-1,SARTVWRRSNYGYT
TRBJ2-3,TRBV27,ASTRSAGRGDKQY
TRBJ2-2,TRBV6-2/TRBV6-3,ASRPTGDGGELF
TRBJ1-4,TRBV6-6,ASRAGQEPPRLF
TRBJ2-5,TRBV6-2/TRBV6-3,ASSYGQSLYQETQY
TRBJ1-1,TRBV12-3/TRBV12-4,ASSPKDMYTEAF
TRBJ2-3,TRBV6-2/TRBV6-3,ASSYGPRADTQY
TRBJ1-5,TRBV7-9,ASSRGDSNQPQH
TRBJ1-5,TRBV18,ASSPGQGSRSAQPQH
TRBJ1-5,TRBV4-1,ASSQEAGSYSNQPQH
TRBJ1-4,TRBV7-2,ASSLGYGSEKLF
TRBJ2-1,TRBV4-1,ASSQALYNEQF
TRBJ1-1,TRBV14,ASSQFKGELANTEAF
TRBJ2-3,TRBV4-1,ASSAIQATDTQY
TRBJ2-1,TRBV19,ASSPGGPGYNEQF
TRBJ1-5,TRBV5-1,ASNEGINQPQH
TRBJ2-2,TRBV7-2,ASSSTTGELF
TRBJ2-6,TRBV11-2,ASAGWLSSGANVLT
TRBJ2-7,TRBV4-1,ASSLLTSGISYEQY
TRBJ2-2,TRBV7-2,ASSLKAGGSGELF
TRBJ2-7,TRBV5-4,ASSLVMRADEQY
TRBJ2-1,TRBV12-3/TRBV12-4,ASRQLAGVYNEQF
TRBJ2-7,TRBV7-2,ASSPGTGWNYEQY
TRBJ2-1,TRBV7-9,ASSVTGPRDEQF
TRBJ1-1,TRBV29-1,SVDRGQGNTEAF
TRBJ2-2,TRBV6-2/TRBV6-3,ASRQTRSGAGELF
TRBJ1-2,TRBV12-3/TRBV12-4,ASRPGANYGYT
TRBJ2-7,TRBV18,ASSRPGTGLYEQY
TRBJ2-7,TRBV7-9,ASSFGTVSYEQY
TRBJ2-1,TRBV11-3,ASSRAGTGGNEQF
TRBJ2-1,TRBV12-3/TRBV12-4,ASSSFGANDF
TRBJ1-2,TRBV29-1,SVEDRGLGGSYGYT
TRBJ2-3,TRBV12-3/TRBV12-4,ASSQPGGSPLNTQY
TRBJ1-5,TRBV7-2,ASSSAGTGYQPQH
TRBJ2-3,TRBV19,AISGSLTDTQY
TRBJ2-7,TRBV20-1,SALGGAPIPYEQY
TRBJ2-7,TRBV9,ASSPRLIAYEQY
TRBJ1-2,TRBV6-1,ASSEQTGKVSRGYT
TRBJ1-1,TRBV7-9,ASSFWENTEAF
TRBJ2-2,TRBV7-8,ASGQTSATTRNTGELF
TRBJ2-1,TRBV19,ASSILATKRENEQF
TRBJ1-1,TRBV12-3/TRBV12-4,ASSPGTVNTEAF
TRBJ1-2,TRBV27,ASSHPGQLGGYT
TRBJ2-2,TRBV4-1,ASSQEGAGAGELF
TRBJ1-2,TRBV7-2,ASSWPGQGWYGYT
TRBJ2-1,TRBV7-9,ASVTSSAYNEQF
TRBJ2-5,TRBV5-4,ASSRDPSEETQY
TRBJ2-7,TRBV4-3,ASSASPGPQNEQY
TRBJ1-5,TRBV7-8,ASSPQGSSNQPQH
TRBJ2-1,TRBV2,ASFQGGLGDNEQF
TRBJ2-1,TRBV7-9,ASSMVSYNEQF
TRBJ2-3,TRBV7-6,ASSLAGAVTDTQY
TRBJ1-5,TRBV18,ASSPEGGNQPQH
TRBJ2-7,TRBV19,ASSKLAGGLYEQY